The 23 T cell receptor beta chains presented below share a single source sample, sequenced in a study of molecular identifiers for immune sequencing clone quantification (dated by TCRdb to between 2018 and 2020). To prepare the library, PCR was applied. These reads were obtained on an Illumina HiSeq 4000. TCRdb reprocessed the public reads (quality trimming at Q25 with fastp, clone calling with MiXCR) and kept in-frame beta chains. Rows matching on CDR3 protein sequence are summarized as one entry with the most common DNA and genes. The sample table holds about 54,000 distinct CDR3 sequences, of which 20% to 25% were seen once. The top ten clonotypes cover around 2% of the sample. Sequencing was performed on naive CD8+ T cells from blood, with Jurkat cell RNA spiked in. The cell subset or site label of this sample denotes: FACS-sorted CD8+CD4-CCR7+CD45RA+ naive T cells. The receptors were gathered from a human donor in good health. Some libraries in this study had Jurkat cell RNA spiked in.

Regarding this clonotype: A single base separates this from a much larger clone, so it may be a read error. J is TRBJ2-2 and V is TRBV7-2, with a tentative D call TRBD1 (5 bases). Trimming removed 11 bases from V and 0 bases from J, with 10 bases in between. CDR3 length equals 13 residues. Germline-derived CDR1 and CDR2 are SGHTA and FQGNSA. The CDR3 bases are TGTGCCGACCGCAGGGCGAACACCGGGGAGCTGTTTTTT. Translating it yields CADRRANTGELFF.

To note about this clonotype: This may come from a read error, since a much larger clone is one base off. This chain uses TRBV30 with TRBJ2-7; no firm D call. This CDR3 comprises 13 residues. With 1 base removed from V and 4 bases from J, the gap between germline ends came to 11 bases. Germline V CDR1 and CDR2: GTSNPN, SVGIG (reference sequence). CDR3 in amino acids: CAWSAGAGYEQYF. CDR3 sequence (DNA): TGTGCCTGGAGTGCTGGAGCCGGTTACGAGCAGTACTTC.

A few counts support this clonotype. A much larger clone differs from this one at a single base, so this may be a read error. The CDR3 bases are TGTGCCAGCAGTTATAACAGGAGCTCCTACGAGCAGTACTTC. This sequence encodes CASSYNRSSYEQYF. This sequence joins TRBV6-5 and TRBJ2-7; a possible D gene is TRBD1 (5 bases). CDR3 length: 14 residues. Looked up from germline, CDR1 is MNHEY and CDR2 is SVGAGI. V lost 3 bases to trimming and J lost 0 bases, with 9 bases between them.

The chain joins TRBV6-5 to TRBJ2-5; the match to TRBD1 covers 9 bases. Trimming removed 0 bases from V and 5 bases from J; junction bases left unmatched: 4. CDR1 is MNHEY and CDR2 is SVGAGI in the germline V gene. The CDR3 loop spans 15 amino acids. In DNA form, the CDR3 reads TGTGCCAGCAGTTACTCTCCAGACAGGGGGGAGACCCAGTACTTC. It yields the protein CASSYSPDRGETQYF.

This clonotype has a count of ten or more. The CDR3 nucleotides are TGTGCCAGCAGCTGGGTCCTAAATCAGCCCCAGCATTTT. This sequence encodes CASSWVLNQPQHF. The chain employs TRBV5-5 and TRBJ1-5; D gene uncertain. V gave up 3 bases and J gave up 4 bases, with 8 bases separating them. Per the germline V gene, CDR1 is SGHKS and CDR2 is YYEKEE (reference sequence). The CDR3 has 13 amino acids.

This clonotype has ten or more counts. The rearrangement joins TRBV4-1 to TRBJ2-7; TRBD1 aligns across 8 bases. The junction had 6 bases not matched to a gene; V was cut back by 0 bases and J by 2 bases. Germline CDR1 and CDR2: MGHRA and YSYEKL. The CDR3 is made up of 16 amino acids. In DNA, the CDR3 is TGCGCCAGCAGCCAAGATCGCCGGACAGGGACCTACGAGCAGTACTTC. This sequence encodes CASSQDRRTGTYEQYF.

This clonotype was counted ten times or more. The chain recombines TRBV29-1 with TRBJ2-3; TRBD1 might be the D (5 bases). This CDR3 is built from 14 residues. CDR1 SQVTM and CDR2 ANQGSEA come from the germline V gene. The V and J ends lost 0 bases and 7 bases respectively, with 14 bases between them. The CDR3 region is CSVEDREVVNTQYF. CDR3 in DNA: TGCAGCGTTGAAGACAGGGAAGTAGTGAATACGCAGTATTTT.

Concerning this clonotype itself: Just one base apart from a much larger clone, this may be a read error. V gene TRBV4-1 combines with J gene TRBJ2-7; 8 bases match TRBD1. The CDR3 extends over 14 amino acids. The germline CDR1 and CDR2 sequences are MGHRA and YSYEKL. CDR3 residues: CASSQEGQDYERYF. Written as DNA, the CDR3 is TGCGCCAGCAGCCAAGAGGGACAGGACTACGAGCGGTACTTC.

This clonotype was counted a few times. The CDR3 is CASSPRFDSTNTGELFF. In DNA, the CDR3 is TGTGCCAGCTCACCACGATTTGACAGTACGAACACCGGGGAGCTGTTTTTT. V and J are TRBV18 and TRBJ2-2, with D tentatively TRBD1 (5 bases). Trimming shortened V by 1 base and J by 0 bases, and 12 bases separated the two germline ends. The CDR3 loop spans 17 amino acids. Germline V gene data show CDR1 as KGHSH and CDR2 as LQKENI.

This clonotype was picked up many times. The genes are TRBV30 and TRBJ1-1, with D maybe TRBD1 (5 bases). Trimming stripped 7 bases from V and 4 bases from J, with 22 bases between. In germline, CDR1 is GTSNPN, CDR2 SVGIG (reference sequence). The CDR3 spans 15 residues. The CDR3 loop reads CASEVGGTVGTEAFF. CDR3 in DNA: TGTGCCTCCGAAGTCGGGGGGACGGTGGGCACTGAAGCTTTCTTT.

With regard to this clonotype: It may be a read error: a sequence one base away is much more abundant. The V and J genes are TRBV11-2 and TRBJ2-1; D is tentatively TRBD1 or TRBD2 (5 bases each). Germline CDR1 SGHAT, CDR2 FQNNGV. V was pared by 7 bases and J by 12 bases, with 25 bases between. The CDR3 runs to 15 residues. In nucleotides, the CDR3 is TGTGCCAGCAACCAAGCCGGGACCCCCTACATGGGGCAGTTCTTC. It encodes CASNQAGTPYMGQFF.

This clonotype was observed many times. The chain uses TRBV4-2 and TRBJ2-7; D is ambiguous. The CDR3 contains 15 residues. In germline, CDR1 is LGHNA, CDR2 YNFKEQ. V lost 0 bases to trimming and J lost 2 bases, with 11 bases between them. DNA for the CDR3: TGTGCCAGCAGCCAAGAGGCCGCCGCGCCCTACGAGCAGTACTTC. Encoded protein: CASSQEAAAPYEQYF.

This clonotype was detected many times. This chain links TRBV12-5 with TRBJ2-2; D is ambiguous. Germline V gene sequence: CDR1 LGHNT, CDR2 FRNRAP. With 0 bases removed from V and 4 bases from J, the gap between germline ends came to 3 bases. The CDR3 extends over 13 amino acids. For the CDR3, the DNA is TGTGCTAGTGGTTTGGTTTTCACCGGGGAGCTGTTTTTT. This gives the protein CASGLVFTGELFF. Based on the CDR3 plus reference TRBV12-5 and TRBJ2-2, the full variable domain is DARVTQTPRHKVTEMGQEVTMRCQPILGHNTVFWYRQTMMQGLELLAYFRNRAPLDDSGMPKDRFSAEMPDATLATLKIQPSEPRDSAVYFCASGLVFTGELFFGEGSRLTVL.

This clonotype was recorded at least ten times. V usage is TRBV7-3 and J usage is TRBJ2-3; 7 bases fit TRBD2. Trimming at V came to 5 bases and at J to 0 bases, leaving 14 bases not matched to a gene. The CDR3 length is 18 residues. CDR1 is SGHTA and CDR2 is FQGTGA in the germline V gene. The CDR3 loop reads CASSPHPNLAVSTDTQYF. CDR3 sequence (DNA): TGTGCCAGCAGCCCCCACCCCAATCTAGCGGTCAGCACAGATACGCAGTATTTT.

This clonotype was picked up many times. In nucleotides, the CDR3 is TGTGCCAGCAGCATTAGACTAGAAGAGACCCAGTACTTC. Encoded protein: CASSIRLEETQYF. The chain employs TRBV6-2 or TRBV6-3 and TRBJ2-5; possibly TRBD2 for D (6 bases). Germline values: CDR1 MNHEY, CDR2 SVGEGT. This CDR3 is 13 amino acids long. V shed 6 bases and J shed 3 bases, with 11 bases lying between them.

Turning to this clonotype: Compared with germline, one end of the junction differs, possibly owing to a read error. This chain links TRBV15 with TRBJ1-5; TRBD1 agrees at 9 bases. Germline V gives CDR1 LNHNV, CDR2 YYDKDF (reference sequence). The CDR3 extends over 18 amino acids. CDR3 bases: TGTGCCGCCAGCAGTGGATATGGGACAGGGCAAAACGGTCAGCCCCAGCATTTT. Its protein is CAASSGYGTGQNGQPQHF.

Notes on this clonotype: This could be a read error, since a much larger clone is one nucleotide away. The CDR3 DNA sequence: TGTGCCAGCAGCTCGGGACTAGCGGATCACAATGGGCAGTTCTTC. Its protein product is CASSSGLADHNGQFF. V is TRBV7-9 and J is TRBJ2-1, with TRBD2 matching 11 bases. The CDR3 runs to 15 residues. Germline values: CDR1 SEHNR, CDR2 FQNEAQ (reference sequence).

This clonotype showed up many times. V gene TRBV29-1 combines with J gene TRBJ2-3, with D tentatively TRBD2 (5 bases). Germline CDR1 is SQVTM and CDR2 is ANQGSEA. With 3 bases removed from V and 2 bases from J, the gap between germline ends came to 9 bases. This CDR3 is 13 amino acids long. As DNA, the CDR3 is TGCAGCGTTGAGTTGCTAGCCACAGATACGCAGTATTTT. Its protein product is CSVELLATDTQYF.

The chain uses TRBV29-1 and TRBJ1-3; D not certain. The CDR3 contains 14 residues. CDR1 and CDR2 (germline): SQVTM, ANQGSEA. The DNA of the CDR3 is TGCAGTGCCATAGACGGCTCCTCTGGAAACACCATATATTTT. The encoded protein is CSAIDGSSGNTIYF.

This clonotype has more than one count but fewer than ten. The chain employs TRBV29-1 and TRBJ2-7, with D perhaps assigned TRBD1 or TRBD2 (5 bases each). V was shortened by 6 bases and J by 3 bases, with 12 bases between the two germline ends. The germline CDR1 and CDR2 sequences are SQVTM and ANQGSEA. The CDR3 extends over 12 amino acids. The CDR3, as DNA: TGCAGCGTCGGGGACGGGAACTACGAGCAGTACTTC. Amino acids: CSVGDGNYEQYF.

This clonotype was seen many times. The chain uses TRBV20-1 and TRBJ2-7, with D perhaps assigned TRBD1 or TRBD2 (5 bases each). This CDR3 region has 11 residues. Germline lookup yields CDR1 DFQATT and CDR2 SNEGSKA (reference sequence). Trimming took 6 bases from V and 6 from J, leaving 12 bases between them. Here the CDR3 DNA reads TGCAGTGCGTTGATGGGGGTCGAGCAGTACTTC. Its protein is CSALMGVEQYF.

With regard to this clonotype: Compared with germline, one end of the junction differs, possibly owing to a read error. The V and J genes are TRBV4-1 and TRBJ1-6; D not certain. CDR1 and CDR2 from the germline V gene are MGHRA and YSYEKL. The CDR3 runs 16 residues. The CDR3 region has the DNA TGCGCCAGCAGCCAAGTCCCAGCCTCCTATAATTCACCCTTCCACTTT. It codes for CASSQVPASYNSPFHF.

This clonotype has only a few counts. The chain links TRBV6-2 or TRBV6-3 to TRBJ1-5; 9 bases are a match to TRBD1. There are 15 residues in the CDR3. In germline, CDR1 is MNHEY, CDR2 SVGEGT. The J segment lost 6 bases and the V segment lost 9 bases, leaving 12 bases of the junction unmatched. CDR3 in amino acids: CASRTGTGISQPQHF. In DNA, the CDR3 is TGTGCCAGTCGAACCGGGACAGGGATTAGTCAGCCCCAGCATTTT.